One T cell receptor beta chain is described in this entry. Antigen unknown. This entry belongs to a study of memory CD4+ T cells and cytomegalovirus serostatus. Looking at the study overall: Healthy Belgian adult donors included under ten CMV-positive and about two dozen CMV-negative people.

The CDR3 loop spans 15 amino acids. Germline CDR1 and CDR2: SGHDT and YYEEEE. V trimming: 4 bases; J trimming: 5 bases; junction bases outside the gene matches: 9. Single viable CD3+CD4+CD8-CD45RO+ cells were sorted as the memory CD4+ T cells. CD4+ T cells were isolated by positive magnetic selection. Data came from immunoSEQ multiplex PCR; TCRdb stores just in-frame clones and leaves some out. The top ten hold approximately 0.78% of the sample, which has nearly 50,000 clones, more than 70% seen once. Whole-study results and caveats: Repertoires predicted CMV serostatus with median bootstrapped AUC of roughly 0.95.

Input material: memory CD4+ T cells from blood. The sequence came from an adult in good health and CMV-seronegative. The J gene is TRBJ1-1, the V gene TRBV5-6, with 9 bases lining up with TRBD1. The CDR3 protein is CASSNEQGTGTEAFF. Written as DNA, the CDR3 is TGTGCCAGCAGCAACGAACAGGGGACAGGGACTGAAGCTTTCTTT.